The 29 T cell receptor beta chains below come from one sample, sequenced in a study of beta chain features in type 1 diabetes. Since all of the isolated RNA was reverse transcribed, expressed TCRB transcripts were what got sequenced. Produced via immunoSEQ multiplex PCR; TCRdb's table is partial and in-frame only. The repertoire holds about 290,000 clones, with 8% as singletons. Sequencing used central memory CD4+ T cells from blood. All receptors come from a woman under 30 in good health.

This clone turned up a few times. Other DNA sequences in this specimen translate into the identical CDR3. The CDR3 nucleotides read TGCGCCAGCAGCCAAGATCGCCTAGCCAATGAGCAGTTCTTC. It codes for CASSQDRLANEQFF. This chain links TRBV4-3 with TRBJ2-1, with D perhaps matching TRBD2 (5 bases). V lost 0 bases to trimming and J lost 6 bases, with 9 bases between them. The germline gives CDR1 LGHNA, CDR2 YSLEER. This CDR3 is 14 amino acids long.

The chain recombines TRBV7-9 with TRBJ2-3; D is unresolved. Per the germline V gene, CDR1 is SEHNR and CDR2 is FQNEAQ (reference sequence). Trimming took off 3 bases at V and 5 bases at J, with 9 bases between the two ends. The CDR3 consists of 13 residues. Here the CDR3 reads CASSFTVGDTQYF. The CDR3 bases are TGTGCCAGCAGCTTTACTGTAGGAGATACGCAGTATTTT. Drawing the rest from reference TRBV7-9 and TRBJ2-3, the complete variable domain is DTGVSQNPRHKITKRGQNVTFRCDPISEHNRLYWYRQTLGQGPEFLTYFQNEAQLEKSRLLSDRFSAERPKGSFSTLEIQRTEQGDSAMYLCASSFTVGDTQYFGPGTRLTVL.

This clone has a handful of counts. The gene calls are TRBV28 and TRBJ1-1; possible D gene TRBD1, 5 bases. This CDR3 contains 15 residues. Trimming took 5 bases from V and 1 from J, leaving 14 bases between them. In germline, CDR1 is MDHEN, CDR2 SYDVKM. CDR3 sequence reads: CASSPPGDQNTEAFF. The CDR3 nucleotides are TGTGCCAGCAGTCCGCCGGGGGACCAGAACACTGAAGCTTTCTTT.

This clone has at least ten counts. The V gene is TRBV28, the J gene TRBJ1-6; D is undetermined. The CDR3 contains 18 residues. V shed 5 bases and J shed 10 bases, with 27 bases lying between them. Germline V gives CDR1 MDHEN, CDR2 SYDVKM. CDR3 DNA: TGTGCCAGCAGTCTATATAGAACAGCGGGAGCAAAGCGGTCACCCCTCCACTTT. Its protein is CASSLYRTAGAKRSPLHF.

V and J are TRBV7-2 and TRBJ2-5; possibly TRBD1 for D (6 bases). Germline values: CDR1 SGHTA, CDR2 FQGNSA. The CDR3 is made up of 15 amino acids. Trimming took off 5 bases at V and 2 bases at J, with 15 bases between the two ends. CDR3: CASSHNWGRQETQYF. The CDR3 nucleotides are TGTGCCAGCAGCCATAACTGGGGGCGGCAAGAGACCCAGTACTTC.

J is TRBJ2-7 and V is TRBV5-1; D is uncertain. Trimming removed 5 bases at V and 6 bases at J, with 12 bases between. The CDR3 loop spans 12 amino acids. Per the germline V gene, CDR1 is SGHRS and CDR2 is YFSETQ. The CDR3 protein is CASRENSGEQYV. The DNA of the CDR3 is TGCGCCAGCAGAGAAAATTCCGGCGAGCAGTACGTC.

The gene calls are TRBV4-3 and TRBJ2-1, with TRBD2 matching 10 bases. The length of the CDR3 is 19 residues. V shed 2 bases and J 0 bases; nucleotides not matched to a gene: 10. From germline, CDR1 is LGHNA and CDR2 YSLEER. Here the CDR3 DNA reads TGCGCCAGCAGCCAAACCACTAGCGGGATCCTTAGCTCCTACAATGAGCAGTTCTTC. Its translation: CASSQTTSGILSSYNEQFF.

This clone was detected a few times. J is TRBJ2-2 and V is TRBV6-5; D uncertain. Germline assignment: CDR1 MNHEY and CDR2 SVGAGI. The V and J ends lost 8 bases and 0 bases respectively, with 13 bases between them. The CDR3 spans 15 residues. CDR3 nucleotide sequence: TGTGCCAGCCGACGTCAGATCACGAACACCGGGGAGCTGTTTTTT. Translating it yields CASRRQITNTGELFF.

There are a few counts of this clone. The J gene is TRBJ2-6, the V gene TRBV30, with 9 nucleotides matching TRBD1. Germline V gives CDR1 GTSNPN, CDR2 SVGIG (reference sequence). This CDR3 has 18 residues. The V gene end was trimmed by 8 bases and the J gene end by 1 base; junction bases not matched to a gene: 15. The CDR3 coding sequence is TGTGCCGGGGGGGGACAGGGTTCCTTGGTTTCTGGGGCCAACGTCCTGACTTTC. It translates to CAGGGQGSLVSGANVLTF.

The chain uses TRBV7-2 and TRBJ1-5, with 7 bases matching TRBD1. J lost 2 bases, V lost 5 bases, and 6 bases had no gene match. The germline gives CDR1 SGHTA, CDR2 FQGNSA. The CDR3 has 15 residues. The CDR3 DNA is TGTGCCAGCAGCATTGGACAGGTTGGCAATCAGCCCCAGCATTTT. Protein product: CASSIGQVGNQPQHF.

This clone was observed many times. The gene calls are TRBV9 and TRBJ2-2; D not resolved. The CDR3 has 13 residues. V lost 0 bases to trimming and J lost 8 bases, with 8 bases between them. Germline-derived CDR1 and CDR2 are SGDLS and YYNGEE. CDR3 loop: CASSVAIDGELFF. The CDR3 DNA is TGTGCCAGCAGCGTAGCCATCGATGGGGAGCTGTTTTTT.

This clone was counted between two and nine times. This chain joins TRBV4-3 and TRBJ2-2, with 7 bases lining up with TRBD2. In germline, CDR1 is LGHNA, CDR2 YSLEER. The CDR3 totals 15 residues. V lost 5 bases to trimming and J lost 3 bases; unmatched junction nucleotides: 6. CDR3 nucleotides: TGCGCCAGCAGCTGGGAGGGTAGTTACACCGGGGAGCTGTTTTTT. Protein sequence: CASSWEGSYTGELFF.

This clone was found a few times. Other DNA sequences in the same sample also yield this CDR3. The chain has TRBV7-3 and TRBJ1-4, with unresolved D. CDR1 SGHTA and CDR2 FQGTGA come from the germline V gene. Trimming left V 5 bases short and J 5 bases short, with 9 bases between. This CDR3 region has 13 residues. This chain's CDR3 is CASSAGPNEKLFF. The DNA of the CDR3 is TGTGCCAGCAGCGCGGGTCCCAATGAAAAACTGTTTTTT.

At least ten counts were recorded for this clone. The chain combines TRBV19 with TRBJ2-1; TRBD1 might be the D (6 bases). Per the germline V gene, CDR1 is LNHDA and CDR2 is SQIVND (reference sequence). The CDR3 loop spans 16 amino acids. The V and J ends lost 4 bases and 3 bases respectively, with 16 bases between them. CDR3 DNA sequence: TGTGCCAGTAGTACGTTACAGGGAAAGGTCTACAATGAGCAGTTCTTC. It yields the protein CASSTLQGKVYNEQFF.

The CDR3 sequence: CASRNGEDTQYF. CDR3 bases: TGTGCCAGCAGAAATGGGGAGGATACGCAGTATTTT. The chain is built from TRBV21-1 and TRBJ2-3; the listed D gene, TRBD2, was not tested against the DNA. TRBV21-1 is shown as a pseudogene. CDR3 length: 12 residues.

In its sample, this clone was seen many times. V is TRBV14 and J is TRBJ2-7, with a tentative D call TRBD1 (5 bases). V shed 1 base and J shed 3 bases, with 13 bases lying between them. CDR1 is SGHDN, CDR2 FVKESK, per germline. CDR3 length: 15 residues. The CDR3 DNA reads TGTGCCAGCAGCCAAGGCACAGGCCTGCTCTACGAGCAGTACTTC. Translating gives CASSQGTGLLYEQYF.

Many counts were recorded for this clone. CDR3 in DNA: TGTGCCAGCAGCTCGCGCGCTTATGGCAATCAGCCCCAGCATTTT. Amino acid sequence: CASSSRAYGNQPQHF. V is TRBV13 and J is TRBJ1-5; D is unclear. Trimming removed 4 bases at V and 2 bases at J, with 12 bases between. The CDR3 loop spans 15 amino acids. Germline CDR1 and CDR2: PRHDT and FYEKMQ (reference sequence).

This clone occurred a few times. The chain combines TRBV30 with TRBJ2-5; D is undetermined. The CDR3 has 14 residues. Per the germline V gene, CDR1 is GTSNPN and CDR2 is SVGIG (reference sequence). The ends were cut back, 0 bases at V and 5 bases at J, with 13 bases in the middle. CDR3 bases: TGTGCCTGGAGTGTACTCAACTGGCCGGAGACCCAGTACTTC. It specifies CAWSVLNWPETQYF.

The chain employs TRBV19 and TRBJ1-1, with D tentatively TRBD1 (5 bases). CDR1 LNHDA and CDR2 SQIVND come from the germline V gene (reference sequence). This CDR3 is built from 13 residues. The V end lost 5 bases, the J end lost 10 bases, and 17 bases lay between the germline ends. The chain's CDR3 is CASSVTGTRRAFF. CDR3 DNA sequence: TGTGCCAGTAGTGTTACAGGAACTCGAAGAGCTTTCTTT.

This clone came up a few times. This chain links TRBV7-2 with TRBJ1-1; D gene uncertain. The length of the CDR3 is 12 residues. The germline V gene encodes CDR1 SGHTA and CDR2 FQGNSA. Trimming took off 3 bases at V and 11 bases at J, with 13 bases between the two ends. The CDR3 DNA is TGTGCCAGCAGCTTTTCCGCCGAAGGGGCTTTCTTT. Residues: CASSFSAEGAFF.

This clone has more than one count but fewer than ten. J is TRBJ1-1 and V is TRBV6-6, with D unresolved. Trimming stripped 4 bases from V and 4 bases from J, with 10 bases between. This CDR3 is 13 amino acids long. Germline CDR1 and CDR2: MNHNY and SVGAGI (reference sequence). CDR3 sequence reads: CASSWGEGTEAFF. In nucleotides, the CDR3 is TGTGCCAGCAGTTGGGGAGAGGGCACTGAAGCTTTCTTT.

This clone was seen ten or more times. V is TRBV27 and J is TRBJ1-5; D is uncertain. V was shortened by 6 bases and J by 3 bases, with 12 bases between the two germline ends. Germline-derived CDR1 and CDR2 are MNHEY and SMNVEV (reference sequence). CDR3 length: 14 amino acids. The CDR3 DNA reads TGTGCCAGCAGCAAGAAGAGTTTCAATCAGCCCCAGCATTTT. It specifies CASSKKSFNQPQHF.

CDR3 sequence reads: CASSPTSGWYNEQFF. The CDR3 coding sequence is TGTGCCAGCAGCCCTACTAGCGGGTGGTACAATGAGCAGTTCTTC. V usage is TRBV11-2 and J usage is TRBJ2-1, with 9 nucleotides matching TRBD2. CDR3 length: 15 amino acids. CDR1 SGHAT and CDR2 FQNNGV come from the germline V gene. Trimming cost V 5 bases and J 4 bases; bases outside gene matches: 6. The full variable domain, completed using reference TRBV11-2 and TRBJ2-1, is EAGVAQSPRYKIIEKRQSVAFWCNPISGHATLYWYQQILGQGPKLLIQFQNNGVVDDSQLPKDRFSAERLKGVDSTLKIQPAKLEDSAVYLCASSPTSGWYNEQFFGPGTRLTVL.

This clone was recorded many times. The chain has TRBV5-4 and TRBJ2-1; tentative D call: TRBD1 (6 bases). The CDR3 runs to 16 residues. CDR1 is SGHNT, CDR2 YYREEE, per germline (reference sequence). The V end was cut by 4 bases, the J end by 0 bases, with 14 bases between. The CDR3 reads CASSVGQYSSYNEQFF. The CDR3 nucleotides are TGTGCCAGCAGCGTTGGACAGTACAGCTCCTACAATGAGCAGTTCTTC. The variable domain in full, completed from reference TRBV5-4 and TRBJ2-1, reads ETGVTQSPTHLIKTRGQQVTLRCSSQSGHNTVSWYQQALGQGPQFIFQYYREEENGRGNFPPRFSGLQFPNYSSELNVNALELDDSALYLCASSVGQYSSYNEQFFGPGTRLTVL.

This clone was picked up a small number of times. CDR3 nucleotide sequence: TGTGCCAGCAGCCCGTACGGGGCCAACGTCCTGACTTTC. It encodes CASSPYGANVLTF. V is TRBV11-3 and J is TRBJ2-6; D is uncertain. In germline, CDR1 is SGHNT, CDR2 YENEEA. Trimming removed 5 bases from V and 4 bases from J, with 6 bases in between. The CDR3 is 13 amino acids. The full variable domain, rest sourced from reference TRBV11-3 and TRBJ2-6, is EAGVVQSPRYKIIEKKQPVAFWCNPISGHNTLYWYLQNLGQGPELLIRYENEEAVDDSQLPKDRFSAERLKGVDSTLKIQPAELGDSAVYLCASSPYGANVLTFGAGSRLTVL.

This clone was seen many times. This sequence joins TRBV19 and TRBJ1-2; 9 bases agree with TRBD1. V dropped 4 bases and J dropped 7; count of bases not matched to a gene: 4. Per the germline V gene, CDR1 is LNHDA and CDR2 is SQIVND (reference sequence). The CDR3 is made up of 13 amino acids. The CDR3, as DNA: TGTGCCAGTAGTAGGGACAGGGTCGGTGGCTACACCTTC. This encodes CASSRDRVGGYTF.

The chain carries TRBV19 and TRBJ1-5; D is perhaps TRBD1 (6 bases). The CDR3 is made up of 14 amino acids. V shed 10 bases and J shed 3 bases, with 16 bases lying between them. The V gene's germline CDR1 is LNHDA and CDR2 SQIVND (reference sequence). This CDR3 reads CATKQGGNNQPQHF. CDR3 nucleotides: TGTGCCACAAAACAGGGTGGGAACAATCAGCCCCAGCATTTT.

V gene TRBV4-1 combines with J gene TRBJ1-4, with D maybe TRBD1 (6 bases). With 4 bases removed from V and 4 bases from J, the gap between germline ends came to 13 bases. This CDR3 has 15 residues. Germline loops: CDR1 MGHRA, CDR2 YSYEKL. In nucleotides, the CDR3 is TGCGCCAGCAGCCCCAGACAGGTTAATAATGAAAAACTGTTTTTT. This gives the protein CASSPRQVNNEKLFF.

This clone was seen a few times. The chain couples TRBV7-2 to TRBJ2-7; the D gene is possibly TRBD2 (6 bases). V was trimmed by 2 bases and J by 5 bases, leaving 10 bases between them. CDR1 SGHTA and CDR2 FQGNSA come from the germline V gene. This CDR3 has 13 amino acids. DNA for the CDR3: TGTGCCAGCAGCTTACGTAGCGGTGACGAGCAGTACTTC. It encodes CASSLRSGDEQYF.